Sequencing of this TCR beta chain was carried out in a study of cytotoxic CD8 clonotypes in ibrutinib-treated CLL. Study in general: The sample average was 255,043 productive templates and 85,000 to 100,000 productive rearrangements.

Germline V gene lookup returns CDR1 MGHRA and CDR2 YSYEKL. The CDR3 is made up of 16 amino acids. The V and J ends lost 1 base and 0 bases, in that order; junction bases with no gene match: 5. The protocol was immunoSEQ multiplex PCR, while the TCRdb copy is restricted to in-frame clones and leaves out a portion. The table lists 250,000 to 350,000 clones, about 72% of them singletons, with roughly 5% in the top ten. Turning to this clone: Its antigen is undetermined.

Whole-study findings and limits: Clonality went higher at ibrutinib response and then dropped back toward baseline at progression.

This specimen consisted of PBMCs, obtained at disease progression, from a patient treated with ibrutinib. The V and J genes are TRBV4-1 and TRBJ1-1; 7 positions agree with TRBD1. This receptor was identified in a human donor with chronic lymphocytic leukemia. In nucleotides, the CDR3 is TGCGCCAGCAGCCAAGGACAGGGTGAAATGAACACTGAAGCTTTCTTT. Its translation is CASSQGQGEMNTEAFF.